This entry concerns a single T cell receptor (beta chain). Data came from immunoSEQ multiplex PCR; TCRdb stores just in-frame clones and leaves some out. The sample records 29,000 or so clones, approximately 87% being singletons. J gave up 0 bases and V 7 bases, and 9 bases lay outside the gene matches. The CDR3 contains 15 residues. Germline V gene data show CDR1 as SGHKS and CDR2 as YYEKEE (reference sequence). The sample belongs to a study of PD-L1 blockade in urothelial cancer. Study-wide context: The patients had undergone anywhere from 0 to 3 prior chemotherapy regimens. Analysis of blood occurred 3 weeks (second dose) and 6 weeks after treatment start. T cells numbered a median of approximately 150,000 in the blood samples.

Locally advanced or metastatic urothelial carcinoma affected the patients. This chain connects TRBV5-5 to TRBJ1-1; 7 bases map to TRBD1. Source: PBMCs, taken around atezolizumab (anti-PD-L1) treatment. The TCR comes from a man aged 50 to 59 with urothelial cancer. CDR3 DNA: TGTGCCAGCGGAATTACAGGGACAGTGAACACTGAAGCTTTCTTT. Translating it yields CASGITGTVNTEAFF.